This TCR beta chain was found in a study of response to subunit inactivated influenza vaccine (dated 2018 in TCRdb). With regard to the full study: Deep quantitative T cell receptor repertoire profiling was used in the study to track responses to a trivalent subunit inactivated influenza vaccine. General findings and caveats noted by the study authors: It was suggested by the authors that each seasonal influenza vaccination may recruit only a limited number of new T cells.

Concerning this clonotype itself: Its antigen remains unidentified. No base quality values were provided; no much bigger clone lies one nucleotide off.

The library was made by RT-PCR. The sequencer was an Illumina HiSeq 2500. Clones were called with MiXCR by TCRdb after fastp trimmed the public reads at Q25, and only in-frame beta chains were retained. A single entry per CDR3 protein holds the most common genes and DNA from its merged rows. The sample table holds a few hundred thousand distinct CDR3 sequences, of which 11% to 15% were seen once. Around 10% of the sample belongs to the ten largest clones. Counted from cysteine to phenylalanine, this CDR3 has 15 amino acids. Only the CDR3 DNA stays, 45 bases, in frame from base 1. Relative to germline, V is 2 bases shorter and J is 2 bases shorter, with 10 bases between their ends. Taken from the germline V gene, the CDR1 and CDR2 loops are ENHRY and SYGVKD.

The sample here was PBMCs from blood, taken roughly 12 days after vaccination. The sequence derives from a man aged 50-59 years who received an inactivated influenza vaccine. Donor details come from another sample of the same person, matched by shared clones. The V gene is TRBV10-3 and the J gene is TRBJ1-3; a tentative D match to TRBD1 spans 6 bases. The DNA reads as follows: TGTGCCATCAGTGAGATACAGGGTCCTGGAAACACCATATATTTT. Its translation is CAISEIQGPGNTIYF.